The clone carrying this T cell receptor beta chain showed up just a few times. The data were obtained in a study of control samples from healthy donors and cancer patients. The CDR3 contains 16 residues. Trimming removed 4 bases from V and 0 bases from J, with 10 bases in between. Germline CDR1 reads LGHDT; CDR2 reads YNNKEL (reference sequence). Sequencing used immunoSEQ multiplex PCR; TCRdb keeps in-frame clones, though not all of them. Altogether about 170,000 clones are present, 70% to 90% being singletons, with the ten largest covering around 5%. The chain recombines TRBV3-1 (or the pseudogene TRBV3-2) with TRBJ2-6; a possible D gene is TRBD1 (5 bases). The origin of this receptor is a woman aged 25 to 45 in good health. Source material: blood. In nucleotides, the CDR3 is TGTGCCAGCAGCCCCCGACAGCACTCTGGGGCCAACGTCCTGACTTTC. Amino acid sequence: CASSPRQHSGANVLTF.